This T cell receptor beta chain derives from a study of cytomegalovirus exposure and HLA in healthy donors. Whole-study findings and limits: Near-uniform donor sequencing depth was presumed by presence/absence analyses. Rare sequences made up most TCRs, while some public TCRs were found in many donors.

At sampling all donors were nominally healthy, likely with unrecorded immune exposures. Amplification used 60 Vbeta primers and 13 Jbeta primers. Sequenced by immunoSEQ multiplex PCR; TCRdb stores in-frame clones only, minus some. The table records roughly 100,000 clones, 73% of them present only once. Trimming cost V 7 bases and J 4 bases, with 17 bases left between them. Germline V lookup: CDR1 MNHNS, CDR2 SASEGT. The CDR3 runs to 14 residues. Turning to this clone: Its antigen is as yet unknown.

Sequencing was carried out using PBMCs. V gene TRBV6-1 combines with J gene TRBJ2-7; D is undetermined. The TCR originated in a man between 35 and 55 years old in good health and CMV-seronegative. CDR3 nucleotides: TGTGCCAGCACCAAAGAGTCAGGATGGTACGAGCAGTACTTC. Translation: CASTKESGWYEQYF.